The clone carrying this TCR beta chain was found many times. The antigen remains undetermined. Disease duration was under 3 months in the ophthalmopathy patients, who also had a Clinical Activity Score of at least 3 and a NOSPECS grade of at least 4. This CDR3 region has 15 residues. The V gene lost 0 bases and the J gene lost 7 bases, with 16 bases spanning the gap. Germline CDR1 and CDR2: SGHRS and YFSETQ. TCR beta CDR3 regions were amplified from RNA. The TCR CDR3 was amplified in a first-round RT-PCR using the HTBI primer set. MiXCR, applied by TCRdb to the multiplex PCR reads, yields one record per CDR3 protein. The profile shows around 370,000 distinct CDR3 sequences, about 18% of them singletons. This record belongs to a study of T cells in Graves' hyperthyroidism and ophthalmopathy. Regarding the study as a whole: Prediction of ophthalmopathy progression came a median 6.5 months pre-onset.

What was sequenced was blood. This sequence originates from a man aged 18 to 30 with Graves' ophthalmopathy. This chain uses TRBV5-1 with TRBJ1-1; the D gene is possibly TRBD1 (5 bases). The CDR3 here is CASSLGGDGFGEAFF. As DNA, the CDR3 is TGCGCCAGCAGCTTGGGAGGGGACGGGTTCGGTGAAGCTTTCTTT.